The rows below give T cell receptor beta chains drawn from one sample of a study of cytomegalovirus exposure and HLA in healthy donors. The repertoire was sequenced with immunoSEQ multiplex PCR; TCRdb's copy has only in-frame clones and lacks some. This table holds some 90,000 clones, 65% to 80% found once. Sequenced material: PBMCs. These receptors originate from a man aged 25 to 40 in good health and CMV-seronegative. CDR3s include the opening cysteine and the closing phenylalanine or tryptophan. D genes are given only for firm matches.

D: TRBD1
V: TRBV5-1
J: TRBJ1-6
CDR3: CASSLDAGGLNSPLHF

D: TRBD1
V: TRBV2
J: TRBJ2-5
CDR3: CASGGQYQETQYF

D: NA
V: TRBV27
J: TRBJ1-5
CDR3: CASSITPGDQPQHF

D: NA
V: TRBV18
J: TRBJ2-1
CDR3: CASSAQDSSSYNEQFF

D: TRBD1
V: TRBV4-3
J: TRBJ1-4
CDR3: CASSQGGTGNEKLFF

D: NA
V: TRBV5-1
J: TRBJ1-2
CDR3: CASSTTGPFDFYGYTF

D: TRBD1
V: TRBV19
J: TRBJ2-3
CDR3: CASRDRDPSDTQYF

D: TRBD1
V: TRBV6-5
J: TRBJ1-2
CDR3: CASTQSGQGDYGYTF

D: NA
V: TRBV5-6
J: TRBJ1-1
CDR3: CASSPPGGRRGTEAFF

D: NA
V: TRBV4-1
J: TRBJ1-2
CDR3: CASGAGAFYGYTF

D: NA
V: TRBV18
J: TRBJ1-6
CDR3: CASSYGASSYNSPLHF